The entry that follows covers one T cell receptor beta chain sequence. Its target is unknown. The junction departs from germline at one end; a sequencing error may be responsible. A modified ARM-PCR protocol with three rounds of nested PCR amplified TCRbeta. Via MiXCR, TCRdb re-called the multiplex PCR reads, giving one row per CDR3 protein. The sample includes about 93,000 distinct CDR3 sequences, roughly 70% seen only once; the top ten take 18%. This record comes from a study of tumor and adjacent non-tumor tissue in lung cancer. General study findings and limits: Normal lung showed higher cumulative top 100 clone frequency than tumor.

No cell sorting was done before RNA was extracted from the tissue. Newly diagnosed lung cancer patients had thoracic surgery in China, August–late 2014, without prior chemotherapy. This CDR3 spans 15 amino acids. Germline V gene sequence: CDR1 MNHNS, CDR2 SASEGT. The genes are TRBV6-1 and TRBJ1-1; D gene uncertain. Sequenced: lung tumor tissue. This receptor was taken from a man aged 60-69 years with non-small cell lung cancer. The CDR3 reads CASSLRADMNTEASF. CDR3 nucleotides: TGTGCCAGCAGTCTCCGGGCAGACATGAACACTGAAGCTTCCTTT.